Shown below are 5 T cell receptor beta chains from a single sample sequenced in a study of regulatory T cells in long-lasting Graves disease. Stated time point: newly diagnosed GD, antithyroid drugs for less than 3 months. TCR sequences were obtained from RNA taken from PBMCs. Construction of TCR beta libraries relied on iRepertoire HTBI primers and on Arm-PCR targeting CDR3 regions. Each CDR3 protein is one row after TCRdb ran MiXCR on the multiplex PCR reads. The data hold 450,000 to 600,000 distinct CDR3 sequences, with 13% observed a single time. The sample was also reused in another study, on T cells in Graves' hyperthyroidism and ophthalmopathy.

This material consisted of peripheral blood mononuclear cells (PBMCs), taken at new diagnosis, from a patient treated with antithyroid drugs. These receptors were collected from a man aged 25-40 years with Graves disease.

The sample holds a few counts of this clonotype. The chain couples TRBV13 to TRBJ2-7; 9 bases map to TRBD2. The CDR3 is 17 residues long. Trimming at V came to 0 bases and at J to 1 base, leaving 7 bases not matched to a gene. Germline assignment: CDR1 PRHDT and CDR2 FYEKMQ (reference sequence). The CDR3 is CASSLGNLAGSSYEQYF. The CDR3 DNA reads TGTGCCAGCAGCTTAGGCAATCTAGCGGGATCTTCCTACGAGCAGTACTTC.

In this sample, this clonotype turned up many times. This sequence joins TRBV29-1 and TRBJ2-3; 9 nucleotides line up with TRBD2. From germline, CDR1 is SQVTM and CDR2 ANQGSEA. The CDR3 totals 14 residues. V lost 4 bases to trimming and J lost 3 bases; unmatched junction nucleotides: 5. CDR3 DNA: TGCAGCGTTGGCGCGGGAGGGGTAACAGATACGCAGTATTTT. Protein: CSVGAGGVTDTQYF.

This clonotype was picked up many times. Compared with germline, one end of the junction differs, possibly owing to a read error. J is TRBJ2-7 and V is TRBV3-1, with D tentatively TRBD1 (6 bases). Germline loops: CDR1 LGHDT, CDR2 YNNKEL (reference sequence). The CDR3 covers 13 residues. CDR3: CASSQGGPYEQYF. The CDR3 DNA reads as TGTGCCAGCAGTCAAGGGGGTCCCTACGAGCAGTACTTC.

This clonotype is large (0.1 to 1%) in the sample. The chain employs TRBV2 and TRBJ1-1, with D maybe TRBD1 (5 bases). The germline V and J ends were trimmed by 3 bases and 7 bases, with 9 bases remaining between them. CDR3 length: 12 residues. Germline CDR1 SNHLY, CDR2 FYNNEI. The DNA of the CDR3 is TGTGCCAGCAGTGAGGGACGGGATGAAGCTTTCTTT. This translates into CASSEGRDEAFF.

This clonotype has only a few counts. The J gene is TRBJ2-7, the V gene TRBV11-2; D unclear. The germline gives CDR1 SGHAT, CDR2 FQNNGV. The CDR3 is 13 residues long. Trimming shortened V by 5 bases and J by 0 bases, and 8 bases separated the two germline ends. The CDR3 region has the DNA TGTGCCAGCAGCCGGGCTAGCTCCTACGAGCAGTACTTC. Its translation is CASSRASSYEQYF.